The sequence of this T cell receptor beta chain was determined in a study of technical replicates of blood from several donors. TCRdb's table, derived via immunoSEQ multiplex PCR, lists solely in-frame clones and lacks some. Of approximately 82,000 clones in the sample, about 89% were seen once. The CDR3 is 14 amino acids. CDR1 SEHNR and CDR2 FQNEAQ come from the germline V gene (reference sequence). V was cut by 5 bases and J by 0 bases, with 11 bases left in between. The clonotype originates from a human donor in good health. The rearrangement joins TRBV7-9 to TRBJ2-7; tentatively, D is TRBD1 (5 bases). Sequencing input: T cells isolated from PBMCs. The CDR3 protein is CASSLRQSSYEQYF. CDR3 sequence (DNA): TGTGCCAGCAGCCTTCGACAGAGCTCCTACGAGCAGTACTTC.